The 13 T cell receptor beta chains given below trace back to one sample, sequenced in a study of T cell responses to AZD1222 COVID-19 vaccine. Using immunoSEQ multiplex PCR, the repertoire was profiled, and TCRdb retains in-frame clones only, with some absent. Of roughly 140,000 clones in the sample, 85% to 90% are singletons; the top ten hold 1.5% to 2%. Sequenced here: peripheral blood, sampled 28 days after the second AZD1222 dose. Receptors originate from an adult who received the AZD1222 COVID-19 vaccine.

V and J are TRBV7-3 and TRBJ2-1, with D maybe TRBD2 (6 bases). Germline CDR1 and CDR2: SGHTA and FQGTGA. Between the trimmed V and J ends, which lost 3 bases and 9 bases, there was a span of 18 bases. The CDR3 sequence is 15 residues long. The CDR3 sequence: CASSLRGARNSEQFF. The CDR3 nucleotides are TGTGCCAGCAGCTTGCGGGGAGCGCGGAACAGTGAGCAGTTCTTC.

The chain links TRBV14 to TRBJ2-3; D uncertain. The V end lost 0 bases, the J end lost 4 bases, and 5 bases lay between the germline ends. The CDR3 spans 13 residues. Looked up from germline, CDR1 is SGHDN and CDR2 is FVKESK. The CDR3 nucleotides are TGTGCCAGCAGCCAAGATTTGGCAGATACGCAGTATTTT. Its translation is CASSQDLADTQYF. The full variable domain, rest sourced from reference TRBV14 and TRBJ2-3, is EAGVTQFPSHSVIEKGQTVTLRCDPISGHDNLYWYRRVMGKEIKFLLHFVKESKQDESGMPNNRFLAERTGGTYSTLKVQPAELEDSGVYFCASSQDLADTQYFGPGTRLTVL.

The V and J genes are TRBV29-1 and TRBJ1-1, with a weak D call TRBD1 (6 bases). The CDR3 is 14 residues long. From germline, CDR1 is SQVTM and CDR2 ANQGSEA. Trimming pared 4 bases from V and 5 bases from J, leaving 17 bases between. The CDR3 region is CSVGGVGTKTEAFF. CDR3 DNA sequence: TGCAGCGTTGGGGGTGTTGGGACAAAGACTGAAGCTTTCTTT. Filled out from reference TRBV29-1 and TRBJ1-1, the complete variable domain reads SAVISQKPSRDICQRGTSLTIQCQVDSQVTMMFWYRQQPGQSLTLIATANQGSEATYESGFVIDKFPISRPNLTFSTLTVSNMSPEDSSIYLCSVGGVGTKTEAFFGQGTRLTVV.

This clone was seen once. The V call is TRBV4-1, the J call TRBJ1-5; D possibly corresponds to TRBD1 (5 bases). The germline gives CDR1 MGHRA, CDR2 YSYEKL. The CDR3 is 16 residues long. Trimming cost V 2 bases and J 6 bases, with 17 bases left between them. This CDR3 is CASSQKAPMGGQPQHF. CDR3 DNA: TGCGCCAGCAGCCAAAAGGCCCCCATGGGGGGTCAGCCCCAGCATTTT.

This clone was seen a handful of times. The V call is TRBV13, the J call TRBJ1-1; 8 positions match TRBD1. The CDR3 loop spans 12 amino acids. Germline V gene lookup returns CDR1 PRHDT and CDR2 FYEKMQ (reference sequence). The V segment lost 2 bases and the J segment 9 bases; nucleotides outside the gene matches: 2. The CDR3: CASSLTGGQAFF. CDR3 DNA: TGTGCCAGCAGCTTAACAGGGGGTCAAGCTTTCTTT.

This chain uses TRBV12-3 or TRBV12-4 with TRBJ2-1; D is undetermined. The CDR3 runs 12 residues. V lost 5 bases, J lost 5 bases, and 7 bases lay in between. CDR3 in DNA: TGTGCCAGCAGTCACACAGACAATGAGCAGTTCTTC. This gives the protein CASSHTDNEQFF.

The CDR3 DNA reads as TGTGCCAGCAGTCCCCCGGGACAGGGTGATGAAAAACTGTTTTTT. As protein: CASSPPGQGDEKLFF. J is TRBJ1-4 and V is TRBV28; 9 positions match TRBD1. Germline V gene data show CDR1 as MDHEN and CDR2 as SYDVKM. J gave up 6 bases and V 5 bases, and 7 bases lay outside the gene matches. CDR3 length equals 15 residues.

The chain couples TRBV3-1 (or the pseudogene TRBV3-2) to TRBJ1-5, with D possibly TRBD1 on 6 matching bases. Germline V CDR1 and CDR2: LGHDT, YNNKEL (reference sequence). The CDR3 is 15 amino acids. The V and J ends lost 3 bases and 6 bases respectively, with 15 bases between them. The CDR3 reads CASSQAGQRTQPQHF. In DNA, the CDR3 is TGTGCCAGCAGCCAGGCAGGACAGAGGACTCAGCCCCAGCATTTT.

This clone was seen just once. The V and J genes are TRBV7-8 and TRBJ1-2, with a possible D match to TRBD1 (5 bases). Germline V gene data show CDR1 as SGHVS and CDR2 as FQNEAQ. The CDR3 runs 15 residues. V lost 0 bases and J lost 9, with 17 bases in between. CDR3 in amino acids: CASSLAGSGSDSYTF. DNA of the CDR3: TGTGCCAGCAGCTTAGCGGGTTCAGGGTCCGATAGCTACACCTTC.

This clone occurred a few times. The chain recombines TRBV10-1 with TRBJ2-1; 7 nucleotides line up with TRBD2. The CDR3 loop spans 16 amino acids. The germline gives CDR1 WNHNN, CDR2 SYGVQD (reference sequence). Germline trimming cut 3 bases from V and 6 bases from J; bases unmatched to any gene: 11. The CDR3, as DNA: TGCGCCAGCAGTGACCCCGGACTAGTAGGAAGCAATGAGCAGTTCTTC. Amino acids: CASSDPGLVGSNEQFF.

V and J are TRBV5-1 and TRBJ2-7; D assignment may be TRBD1 or TRBD2 (5 bases each). With 0 bases removed from V and 0 bases from J, the gap between germline ends came to 10 bases. CDR1 is SGHRS and CDR2 is YFSETQ in the germline V gene. The CDR3 loop spans 15 amino acids. The CDR3 loop reads CASSLASGTSYEQYF. In DNA form, the CDR3 reads TGCGCCAGCAGCTTGGCTTCCGGGACCTCCTACGAGCAGTACTTC.

Here the CDR3 reads CARGAVYSNQPQHF. In DNA form, the CDR3 reads TGTGCCAGGGGGGCAGTTTATAGCAATCAGCCCCAGCATTTT. This chain links TRBV21-1 with TRBJ1-5; the table's TRBD1 call for D was not verified on the DNA. TRBV21-1 is a pseudogene segment. CDR3 length: 14 residues.

The CDR3 DNA sequence: TGTGCCGGGGGACAGGGGAGGAACTATGGCTACACCTTC. Translated, it gives CAGGQGRNYGYTF. This rearrangement joins TRBV2 to TRBJ1-2; TRBD1 aligns across 10 bases. The CDR3 sequence is 13 residues long. Germline V gives CDR1 SNHLY, CDR2 FYNNEI. Trimming cost V 11 bases and J 2 bases; bases outside gene matches: 5.